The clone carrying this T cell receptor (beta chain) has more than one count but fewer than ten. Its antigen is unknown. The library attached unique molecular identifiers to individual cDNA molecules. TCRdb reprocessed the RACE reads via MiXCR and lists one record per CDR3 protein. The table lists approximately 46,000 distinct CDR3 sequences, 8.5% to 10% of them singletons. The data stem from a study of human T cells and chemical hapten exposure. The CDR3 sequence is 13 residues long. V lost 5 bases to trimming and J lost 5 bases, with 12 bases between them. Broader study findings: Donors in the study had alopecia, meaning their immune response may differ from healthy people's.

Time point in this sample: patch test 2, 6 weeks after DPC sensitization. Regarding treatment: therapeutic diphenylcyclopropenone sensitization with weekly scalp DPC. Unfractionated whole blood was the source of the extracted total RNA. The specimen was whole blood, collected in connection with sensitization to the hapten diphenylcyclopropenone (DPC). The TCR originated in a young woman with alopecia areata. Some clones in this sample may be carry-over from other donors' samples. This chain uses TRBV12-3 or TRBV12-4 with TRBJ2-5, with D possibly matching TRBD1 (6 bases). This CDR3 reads CASSPGTLETQYF. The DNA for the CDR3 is TGTGCCAGCAGTCCCGGGACACTGGAGACCCAGTACTTC.